Below, 23 T cell receptor beta chains from the same sample are listed, as sequenced in a study of blood T cells in healthy people across ages. Next came a second PCR, run for about 7 to 12 cycles, which used a sample-barcoded 5' primer along with a J-beta primer mix. MiXCR, applied by TCRdb to the 5' RACE reads, yields one record per CDR3 protein. The data hold around 320,000 distinct CDR3 sequences, with roughly 26% observed a single time. The specimen was blood. The receptors come from a woman between 70 and 85 years old in good health.

This clonotype has just a few counts. V and J are TRBV7-6 and TRBJ1-4, with 7 bases aligning to TRBD1. J was trimmed by 8 bases and V by 5 bases; bases with no gene match: 14. The CDR3 totals 16 residues. Looked up from germline, CDR1 is SGHVS and CDR2 is FNYEAQ. CDR3 loop: CASSDEGGRVREKLFF. Written as DNA, the CDR3 is TGTGCCAGCAGCGACGAAGGGGGCAGGGTCCGAGAAAAACTGTTTTTT. The full variable domain, rest sourced from reference TRBV7-6 and TRBJ1-4, is GAGVSQSPRYKVTKRGQDVALRCDPISGHVSLYWYRQALGQGPEFLTYFNYEAQQDKSGLPNDRFSAERPEGSISTLTIQRTEQRDSAMYRCASSDEGGRVREKLFFGSGTQLSVL.

This clonotype has only a few counts. This chain connects TRBV28 to TRBJ2-5; either TRBD1 or TRBD2 may fit D (5 bases each). V was cut by 3 bases and J by 10 bases, with 15 bases left in between. Per germline, CDR1 MDHEN and CDR2 SYDVKM. This CDR3 has 13 residues. In DNA form, the CDR3 reads TGTGCCAGCAGTTTCCGGGACCCCGACGTCCAGTACTTC. Amino acids: CASSFRDPDVQYF.

This clonotype was counted many times. The chain links TRBV9 to TRBJ2-6, with 12 positions matching TRBD2. Trimming cost V 2 bases and J 0 bases; bases outside gene matches: 12. CDR3 length equals 21 residues. CDR1 is SGDLS, CDR2 YYNGEE, per germline. CDR3 DNA: TGTGCCAGCAGCGTCGGAAATCTAGCGGGAGGGTCCAACTCTGGGGCCAACGTCCTGACTTTC. Residues: CASSVGNLAGGSNSGANVLTF.

The rearrangement joins TRBV29-1 to TRBJ2-2; D remains ambiguous. Germline values: CDR1 SQVTM, CDR2 ANQGSEA. Trimming took off 6 bases at V and 7 bases at J, with 18 bases between the two ends. CDR3 length: 14 amino acids. The CDR3 DNA sequence: TGCAGCGTATCATCCCTTGGCGGAGTCGGGGAGCTGTTTTTT. Its protein product is CSVSSLGGVGELFF.

The chain has TRBV28 and TRBJ1-1; no firm D call. Trimming left V 7 bases short and J 4 bases short, with 13 bases between. The length of the CDR3 is 13 residues. Per germline, CDR1 MDHEN and CDR2 SYDVKM. The CDR3 loop is CASTAVSGTEAFF. As DNA, the CDR3 is TGTGCCAGCACCGCCGTTTCGGGCACTGAAGCTTTCTTT. Complete variable domain (other parts from reference TRBV28 and TRBJ1-1): DVKVTQSSRYLVKRTGEKVFLECVQDMDHENMFWYRQDPGLGLRLIYFSYDVKMKEKGDIPEGYSVSREKKERFSLILESASTNQTSMYLCASTAVSGTEAFFGQGTRLTVV.

This clonotype was found a few times. This may be a read error: a much more frequent sequence differs by one nucleotide. This CDR3 is missing its conserved last phenylalanine or tryptophan, likely due to a read error. The chain combines TRBV29-1 with TRBJ1-1; D gene ambiguous. This CDR3 contains 12 residues. Germline CDR1 SQVTM, CDR2 ANQGSEA. Trimming left V 4 bases short and J 3 bases short, with 9 bases between. CDR3 nucleotide sequence: TGCAGCGTTGTAGGGTCATACACTGAAGCTTTCTCT. The encoded protein is CSVVGSYTEAFS.

This chain connects TRBV5-1 to TRBJ2-1; D perhaps matches TRBD1 (7 bases). CDR1 and CDR2 from the germline V gene are SGHRS and YFSETQ. Trimming shortened V by 8 bases and J by 0 bases, and 18 bases separated the two germline ends. The CDR3 loop spans 16 amino acids. In DNA, the CDR3 is TGCGCCAGGATATGGGGGGCAGGGGGCTCCTACAATGAGCAGTTCTTC. It encodes CARIWGAGGSYNEQFF.

This sequence joins TRBV24-1 and TRBJ2-2; 10 bases are a match to TRBD1. CDR1 is KGHDR, CDR2 SFDVKD, per germline. There are 16 residues in the CDR3. J gave up 6 bases and V 4 bases, and 7 bases lay outside the gene matches. The CDR3, as DNA: TGTGCCACCAGTGACCAGACAGGGGGCATGGCCGGGGAGCTGTTTTTT. This codes for CATSDQTGGMAGELFF.

J is TRBJ2-3 and V is TRBV20-1; D uncertain. Germline V CDR1 and CDR2: DFQATT, SNEGSKA (reference sequence). V dropped 5 bases and J dropped 11 bases, with 14 bases sitting between them. The length of the CDR3 is 11 residues. The CDR3 spells CSARLRPRQYF. CDR3 sequence (DNA): TGCAGTGCTCGACTCAGGCCGCGGCAGTATTTT.

A few counts support this clonotype. The J gene is TRBJ2-7, the V gene TRBV29-1, with a tentative D call TRBD1 (6 bases). V lost 4 bases and J lost 11, with 18 bases in between. This CDR3 contains 12 residues. CDR1 SQVTM and CDR2 ANQGSEA come from the germline V gene. Written as DNA, the CDR3 is TGCAGCGTTGGGGCTTGGGGGCAGGCGAAGTACTTC. Its protein product is CSVGAWGQAKYF.

The V gene is TRBV11-1, the J gene TRBJ1-1, with D unresolved. CDR3 length equals 14 residues. The germline V gene has CDR1 SGHAT and CDR2 FQDESV (reference sequence). The V end lost 0 bases, the J end lost 3 bases, and 8 bases lay between the germline ends. This CDR3 reads CASSLARSDTEAFF. In DNA, the CDR3 is TGTGCCAGCAGCTTAGCTCGCAGTGACACTGAAGCTTTCTTT.

The V and J genes are TRBV20-1 and TRBJ2-5; D is perhaps TRBD2 (5 bases). There are 14 residues in the CDR3. The V gene lost 0 bases and the J gene lost 1 base, with 9 bases spanning the gap. Per the germline V gene, CDR1 is DFQATT and CDR2 is SNEGSKA (reference sequence). CDR3 DNA sequence: TGCAGTGCTAGAGAAGGGCGGGCCCAAGAGACCCAGTACTTC. Its translation: CSAREGRAQETQYF.

This clonotype was counted only a few times. The chain's CDR3 is CSVEPQETQYF. The CDR3 region has the DNA TGCAGCGTTGAGCCCCAAGAGACCCAGTACTTC. This sequence joins TRBV29-1 and TRBJ2-5; D gene uncertain. CDR3 length: 11 amino acids. Germline values: CDR1 SQVTM, CDR2 ANQGSEA. V was pared by 3 bases and J by 1 base, with 3 bases between.

This clonotype occurred many times. This chain joins TRBV21-1 and TRBJ2-7. TRBV21-1 is a documented pseudogene. The CDR3 spans 14 residues. This CDR3 reads CAASCSVASYEQYF. CDR3 DNA sequence: TGTGCCGCGTCCTGCAGTGTTGCCTCCTACGAGCAGTACTTC.

V and J are TRBV14 and TRBJ2-7; a weak D match, TRBD2 (5 bases). The CDR3 has 12 amino acids. Germline V gene sequence: CDR1 SGHDN, CDR2 FVKESK. V lost 3 bases, J lost 9 bases, and 12 bases lay in between. The CDR3 DNA follows: TGTGCCAGCAGCCACCTAGCCGGGGTGCAGTACTTC. Protein sequence: CASSHLAGVQYF.

This clonotype was counted a few times. The gene calls are TRBV12-3 or TRBV12-4 and TRBJ1-1, with D perhaps TRBD1 (6 bases). CDR3 length: 16 amino acids. V lost 5 bases, J lost 1 base, and 17 bases lay in between. The CDR3 region has the DNA TGTGCCAGCAGTCCACAGGGCCCTGGGGGGAACACTGAAGCTTTCTTT. Amino acid sequence: CASSPQGPGGNTEAFF.

The rearrangement uses TRBV20-1 and TRBJ2-3; no clear D. Germline CDR1 reads DFQATT; CDR2 reads SNEGSKA (reference sequence). V was shortened by 0 bases and J by 5 bases, with 12 bases between the two germline ends. This CDR3 region has 14 residues. The CDR3 spells CSARDLAAGDTQYF. The CDR3, as DNA: TGCAGTGCTAGAGATCTCGCGGCTGGAGATACGCAGTATTTT.

This clonotype was observed a handful of times. The chain couples TRBV2 to TRBJ2-5; the match to TRBD1 covers 8 bases. The CDR3 is 14 residues long. Germline loops: CDR1 SNHLY, CDR2 FYNNEI. With 6 bases clipped from V and 4 bases from J, the junction kept 7 bases outside the gene matches. CDR3 amino acids: CASRTSTGGETQYF. DNA for the CDR3: TGTGCCAGCAGAACCTCTACAGGGGGAGAGACCCAGTACTTC.

The J gene is TRBJ2-5, the V gene TRBV10-3, with 7 bases aligning to TRBD2. The last part of the DNA fits TRBJ2-7 better; the J call may be wrong. The CDR3 is 12 residues long. Germline V gives CDR1 ENHRY, CDR2 SYGVKD. The DNA of the CDR3 is TGTGCCATCGGGAGCGGGAATGGCGAGCAGTACTTC. Its protein is CAIGSGNGEQYF.

In the case of this clonotype: Here the CDR3 omits its conserved ending phenylalanine or tryptophan, so a read error is the likely source. It is unclear where the CDR3 begins or ends on the DNA, so no DNA is shown, and the CDR3 is as TCRdb lists it. V and J are TRBV10-3 and TRBJ2-5; the table's D call of TRBD1 was not tested on the DNA. CDR1 ENHRY and CDR2 SYGVKD come from the germline V gene. The CDR3 is 13 amino acids long, termini counted. CDR3 amino acids: CAISEKGNNEHFS.

The CDR3 loop reads CASSQRTGGTGSGNTIYF. The DNA of the CDR3 is TGTGCCAGCAGCCAGAGGACAGGGGGCACCGGCTCTGGAAACACCATATATTTT. The chain recombines TRBV3-1 with TRBJ1-3, with 11 bases matching TRBD1. After removal of 3 bases from V and 0 bases from J, the junction contained 7 bases not matched to a gene. Germline CDR1 reads LGHDT; CDR2 reads YNNKEL (reference sequence). This CDR3 region has 18 residues. Using reference TRBV3-1 and TRBJ1-3 for the parts outside the CDR3, the full variable domain is DTAVSQTPKYLVTQMGNDKSIKCEQNLGHDTMYWYKQDSKKFLKIMFSYNNKELIINETVPNRFSPKSPDKAHLNLHINSLELGDSAVYFCASSQRTGGTGSGNTIYFGEGSWLTVV.

This chain uses TRBV12-3 or TRBV12-4 with TRBJ2-7; 8 bases match TRBD2. V shed 6 bases and J 3 bases; nucleotides not matched to a gene: 10. The CDR3 consists of 15 residues. This chain's CDR3 is CASRRSGSDGYEQYF. For the CDR3, the DNA is TGTGCCAGCAGGAGAAGCGGGAGCGATGGCTACGAGCAGTACTTC.

The V call is TRBV28, the J call TRBJ1-4; TRBD1 is a possible D gene (6 bases). CDR3 length: 13 amino acids. Trimming left V 4 bases short and J 7 bases short, with 10 bases between. The germline gives CDR1 MDHEN, CDR2 SYDVKM. CDR3 residues: CASSYTGTEKLFF. The CDR3 region has the DNA TGTGCCAGCAGTTATACAGGGACTGAAAAACTGTTTTTT. The variable domain in full, completed from reference TRBV28 and TRBJ1-4, reads DVKVTQSSRYLVKRTGEKVFLECVQDMDHENMFWYRQDPGLGLRLIYFSYDVKMKEKGDIPEGYSVSREKKERFSLILESASTNQTSMYLCASSYTGTEKLFFGSGTQLSVL.